One sample yielded the 21 T cell receptor beta chains listed below, sequenced in a study of blood T cell repertoires in COVID-19. Assay used: immunoSEQ multiplex PCR; TCRdb lists only in-frame clones, some missing. The sample shows 300,000 to 350,000 clones, 75% to 90% of them seen only once. The source material was PBMCs or T cells enriched from blood (not recorded which). These receptors were obtained from a man aged 25 to 45 who had recovered from COVID-19.

The rearrangement uses TRBV10-3 and TRBJ2-3; 9 bases line up with TRBD1. Per the germline V gene, CDR1 is ENHRY and CDR2 is SYGVKD. Unmatched junction bases numbered 5, after V lost 7 bases and J lost 0 bases. The CDR3 extends over 15 amino acids. CDR3 protein: CAINTGGESTDTQYF. In nucleotides, the CDR3 is TGTGCCATCAACACAGGGGGCGAGAGCACAGATACGCAGTATTTT.

In DNA form, the CDR3 reads TGTGCCATCAGTGTGAGGGTAGCGGGGAACACCGGGGAGCTGTTTTTT. This codes for CAISVRVAGNTGELFF. The chain recombines TRBV10-3 with TRBJ2-2, with 7 bases lining up with TRBD2. This CDR3 contains 16 residues. The trim removed 4 bases at V and 1 base at J, leaving 6 bases unmatched. Germline V gene sequence: CDR1 ENHRY, CDR2 SYGVKD.

In nucleotides, the CDR3 is TGTGCCAGCAATCAGGGGATGATACGGAATGAGCAGTTCTTC. This encodes CASNQGMIRNEQFF. The V gene is TRBV7-8, the J gene TRBJ2-1, with a tentative D call TRBD1 (6 bases). The germline gives CDR1 SGHVS, CDR2 FQNEAQ. Trimming left V 7 bases short and J 7 bases short, with 17 bases between. The CDR3 loop spans 14 amino acids.

This clone was seen only once. The chain recombines TRBV5-1 with TRBJ2-3; 12 nucleotides line up with TRBD2. CDR3 size: 15 residues. Germline V CDR1 and CDR2: SGHRS, YFSETQ. V was clipped by 2 bases and J by 5 bases; unmatched bases: 3. The DNA of the CDR3 is TGCGCCAGCAGCTTTCTAGCGGGGGGGCAAGATACGCAGTATTTT. This sequence encodes CASSFLAGGQDTQYF.

This chain joins TRBV15 and TRBJ2-1; 8 bases match TRBD2. Germline lookup yields CDR1 LNHNV and CDR2 YYDKDF (reference sequence). This CDR3 has 18 residues. With V trimmed by 0 bases and J by 0 bases, 7 bases remained unmatched. In DNA form, the CDR3 reads TGTGCCACCAGCAGAGATCTAGCGGGCCCGAGCTCCTACAATGAGCAGTTCTTC. It is translated as CATSRDLAGPSSYNEQFF.

V is TRBV28 and J is TRBJ1-5, with 9 bases aligning to TRBD1. CDR1 is MDHEN, CDR2 SYDVKM, per germline. The V segment lost 5 bases and the J segment 9 bases; nucleotides outside the gene matches: 8. CDR3 length equals 14 residues. The DNA for the CDR3 is TGTGCCAGCAGTAAGGGGACAGGGTATCGGCCCCAGCATTTT. Translated, it gives CASSKGTGYRPQHF.

V gene TRBV5-1 combines with J gene TRBJ2-7; the D is unclear. The germline V gene encodes CDR1 SGHRS and CDR2 YFSETQ. The CDR3 sequence is 16 residues long. Trimming pared 0 bases from V and 0 bases from J, leaving 13 bases between. In nucleotides, the CDR3 is TGCGCCAGCAGCTTGGAATTGTCAGTTCTCTCCTACGAGCAGTACTTC. Its translation is CASSLELSVLSYEQYF.

V gene TRBV15 combines with J gene TRBJ1-4, with TRBD1 matching over 8 bases. Germline CDR1 is LNHNV and CDR2 is YYDKDF (reference sequence). The CDR3 is 17 residues long. V lost 2 bases, J lost 4 bases, and 9 bases stayed unmatched. CDR3 region: CATSRLPGTGNNEKLFF. The CDR3 nucleotides read TGTGCCACCAGCAGACTTCCTGGGACAGGCAATAATGAAAAACTGTTTTTT.

This chain joins TRBV5-4 and TRBJ2-5; TRBD1 agrees at 11 bases. This CDR3 is built from 16 residues. The germline V gene encodes CDR1 SGHNT and CDR2 YYREEE (reference sequence). The V and J ends lost 4 bases and 4 bases, in that order; junction bases with no gene match: 9. The CDR3 protein is CASSTSWGQGGETQYF. The CDR3 bases are TGTGCCAGCAGCACCTCCTGGGGACAGGGGGGAGAGACCCAGTACTTC. Supplemented by reference TRBV5-4 and TRBJ2-5, the full variable domain reads ETGVTQSPTHLIKTRGQQVTLRCSSQSGHNTVSWYQQALGQGPQFIFQYYREEENGRGNFPPRFSGLQFPNYSSELNVNALELDDSALYLCASSTSWGQGGETQYFGPGTRLLVL.

The chain recombines TRBV5-1 with TRBJ2-7, with 7 bases matching TRBD1. This CDR3 region has 16 residues. CDR1 SGHRS and CDR2 YFSETQ come from the germline V gene. V shed 4 bases and J 6 bases; nucleotides not matched to a gene: 16. This chain's CDR3 is CASSQQRQGVFGEQYF. The CDR3 nucleotides are TGCGCCAGCAGCCAGCAGAGACAGGGTGTTTTTGGCGAGCAGTACTTC.

The chain has TRBV5-1 and TRBJ2-2, with 8 nucleotides matching TRBD1. This CDR3 has 17 amino acids. The V gene's germline CDR1 is SGHRS and CDR2 YFSETQ. V gave up 4 bases and J gave up 7 bases; unmatched junction bases: 15. The chain's CDR3 is CASSSPRGLRWNGELFF. CDR3 DNA: TGCGCCAGCAGCAGTCCCAGGGGGCTCCGATGGAACGGGGAGCTGTTTTTT.

This chain uses TRBV19 with TRBJ1-2; 8 nucleotides agree with TRBD1. V shed 1 base, J shed 4 bases, and the junction held 2 bases outside the gene matches. There are 14 residues in the CDR3. The V gene's germline CDR1 is LNHDA and CDR2 SQIVND (reference sequence). CDR3 in amino acids: CASSIAGQVYGYTF. Written as DNA, the CDR3 is TGTGCCAGTAGTATAGCGGGACAGGTCTATGGCTACACCTTC.

The genes are TRBV2 and TRBJ1-5, with a possible D match to TRBD1 (6 bases). V was pared by 7 bases and J by 2 bases, with 12 bases between. Germline V gives CDR1 SNHLY, CDR2 FYNNEI. This CDR3 region has 14 residues. CDR3 protein: CASTEGGGNQPQHF. The DNA of the CDR3 is TGTGCCAGCACCGAAGGGGGGGGCAATCAGCCCCAGCATTTT.

This clone turned up a few times. Other nucleotide sequences from this sample produce the same CDR3. The rearrangement uses TRBV15 and TRBJ2-7; D call uncertain. CDR1 LNHNV and CDR2 YYDKDF come from the germline V gene (reference sequence). V gave up 0 bases and J gave up 0 bases, with 6 bases separating them. The CDR3 is 14 residues long. The CDR3 reads CATSRDTGSYEQYF. The CDR3 DNA reads TGTGCCACCAGCAGAGATACCGGCTCCTACGAGCAGTACTTC.

This clone was seen more than once but under ten times. V gene TRBV10-3 combines with J gene TRBJ1-4; the D gene is possibly TRBD1 (5 bases). In germline, CDR1 is ENHRY, CDR2 SYGVKD. V lost 7 bases and J 7 bases, leaving 19 bases between the germline ends. The CDR3 has 15 residues. The DNA of the CDR3 is TGTGCCATCAAGGGAGGGGTGGGGCGTGGTGAAAAACTGTTTTTT. Its protein product is CAIKGGVGRGEKLFF.

The V and J genes are TRBV4-2 and TRBJ2-3; D might be TRBD1 (5 bases). The ends were cut back, 0 bases at V and 4 bases at J, with 11 bases in the middle. This CDR3 comprises 15 residues. The V gene's germline CDR1 is LGHNA and CDR2 YNFKEQ. As DNA, the CDR3 is TGTGCCAGCAGCCAAGACATGGGGCCGGCAGATACGCAGTATTTT. This translates into CASSQDMGPADTQYF.

The gene calls are TRBV10-3 and TRBJ2-1, with D possibly being TRBD1 (5 bases). In germline, CDR1 is ENHRY, CDR2 SYGVKD. The CDR3 contains 17 residues. V lost 4 bases and J lost 7, with 23 bases in between. The CDR3 DNA sequence: TGTGCCATCAGTGTAGGTTTGGGGCCAAATGGTAGGAATGAGCAGTTCTTC. It encodes CAISVGLGPNGRNEQFF.

The chain has TRBV9 and TRBJ2-5, with D perhaps TRBD2 (7 bases). With 0 bases removed from V and 5 bases from J, the gap between germline ends came to 23 bases. Germline V CDR1 and CDR2: SGDLS, YYNGEE. The CDR3 contains 18 residues. This CDR3 is CASSVGYGGLETRETQYF. As DNA, the CDR3 is TGTGCCAGCAGCGTAGGATACGGGGGGCTAGAGACTAGGGAGACCCAGTACTTC.

This clone occurred once. The V gene is TRBV6-1, the J gene TRBJ1-4; a weak D match, TRBD1 (6 bases). The V end was cut by 3 bases, the J end by 3 bases, with 11 bases between. Germline assignment: CDR1 MNHNS and CDR2 SASEGT. CDR3 length: 15 residues. CDR3 nucleotide sequence: TGTGCCAGCAGTGATACAGGGTGGGCTAATGAAAAACTGTTTTTT. As protein: CASSDTGWANEKLFF.

The chain uses TRBV5-6 and TRBJ1-5; D may be TRBD1 (5 bases). Trimming left V 0 bases short and J 5 bases short, with 15 bases between. Germline assignment: CDR1 SGHDT and CDR2 YYEEEE. The CDR3 is made up of 16 amino acids. The CDR3 DNA is TGTGCCAGCAGCTTGGCCAACGGGGGACCCTATCAGCCCCAGCATTTT. It yields the protein CASSLANGGPYQPQHF.

This clone was observed a few times. The chain carries TRBV20-1 and TRBJ1-1, with D unclear. Germline CDR1 reads DFQATT; CDR2 reads SNEGSKA (reference sequence). This CDR3 contains 14 residues. V was trimmed by 3 bases and J by 1 base, leaving 12 bases between them. The CDR3 DNA reads as TGCAGTGCTAGTTCATTAGGCGGGAACACTGAAGCTTTCTTT. This sequence encodes CSASSLGGNTEAFF.